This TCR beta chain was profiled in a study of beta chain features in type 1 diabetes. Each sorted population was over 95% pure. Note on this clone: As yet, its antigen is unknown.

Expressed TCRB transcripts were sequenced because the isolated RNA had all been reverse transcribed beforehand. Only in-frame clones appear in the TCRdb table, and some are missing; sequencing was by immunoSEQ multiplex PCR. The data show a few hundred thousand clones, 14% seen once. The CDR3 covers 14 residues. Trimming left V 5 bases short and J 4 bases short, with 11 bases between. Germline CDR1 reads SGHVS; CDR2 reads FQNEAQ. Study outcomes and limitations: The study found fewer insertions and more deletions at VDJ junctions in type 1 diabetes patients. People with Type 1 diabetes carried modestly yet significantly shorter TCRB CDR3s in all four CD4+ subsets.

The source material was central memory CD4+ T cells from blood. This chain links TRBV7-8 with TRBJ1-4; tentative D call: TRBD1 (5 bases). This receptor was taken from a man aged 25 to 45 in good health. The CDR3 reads CASSRQSDNEKLFF. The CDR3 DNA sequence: TGTGCCAGCAGCCGACAGTCAGATAATGAAAAACTGTTTTTT.